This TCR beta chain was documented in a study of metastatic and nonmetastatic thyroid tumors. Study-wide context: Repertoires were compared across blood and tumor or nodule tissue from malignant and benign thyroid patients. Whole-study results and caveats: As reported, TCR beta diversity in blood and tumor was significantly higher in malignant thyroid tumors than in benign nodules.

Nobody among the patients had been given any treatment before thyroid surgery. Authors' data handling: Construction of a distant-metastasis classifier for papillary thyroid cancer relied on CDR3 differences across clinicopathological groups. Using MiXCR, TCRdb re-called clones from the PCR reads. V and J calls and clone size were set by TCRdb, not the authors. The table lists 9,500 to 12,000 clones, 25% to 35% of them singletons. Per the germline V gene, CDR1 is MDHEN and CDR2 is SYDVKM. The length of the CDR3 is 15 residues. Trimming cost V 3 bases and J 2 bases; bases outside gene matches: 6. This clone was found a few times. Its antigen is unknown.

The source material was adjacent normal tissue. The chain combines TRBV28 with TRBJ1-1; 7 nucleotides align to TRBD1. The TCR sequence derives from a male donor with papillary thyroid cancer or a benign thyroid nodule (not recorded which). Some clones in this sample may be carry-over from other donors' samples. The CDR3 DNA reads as TGTGCCAGCAGTTTGGTGTACAGGGGAAACACTGAAGCTTTCTTT. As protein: CASSLVYRGNTEAFF.